The present T cell receptor (beta chain) was sequenced within a study of technical replicates of blood from several donors. Produced via immunoSEQ multiplex PCR; TCRdb's table is partial and in-frame only. The profile shows approximately 85,000 clones, approximately 95% of them singletons. This CDR3 is built from 14 residues. The V gene lost 4 bases and the J gene lost 2 bases, with 12 bases spanning the gap. Germline V CDR1 and CDR2: LNHNV, YYDKDF (reference sequence). The chain recombines TRBV15 with TRBJ2-7; D might be TRBD2 (5 bases). Material: T cells isolated from PBMCs. This receptor was identified in a human donor in good health. DNA for the CDR3: TGTGCCACCAGCAACGGGGTATCCCCCTACGAGCAGTACTTC. It codes for CATSNGVSPYEQYF.